One and the same sample provided the 14 T cell receptor beta chains below, sequenced in a study of T cell responses to AZD1222 COVID-19 vaccine. Assay used: immunoSEQ multiplex PCR; TCRdb lists only in-frame clones, some missing. In the table there are over 100,000 clones, 88% of which are singletons. The sample consisted of peripheral blood, taken on day 0 of AZD1222 vaccination. The receptors were gathered from an adult in good health.

The chain uses TRBV2 and TRBJ1-6; D is perhaps TRBD1 (6 bases). V shed 6 bases and J shed 2 bases, with 8 bases lying between them. CDR1 is SNHLY, CDR2 FYNNEI, per germline. CDR3 length: 14 residues. CDR3 region: CASRQGAYNSPLHF. CDR3 coding DNA: TGTGCCAGCAGACAGGGTGCCTATAATTCACCCCTCCACTTT.

The chain uses TRBV7-8 and TRBJ1-5; maybe TRBD1 (6 bases). In germline, CDR1 is SGHVS, CDR2 FQNEAQ. This CDR3 is 16 amino acids long. V was clipped by 5 bases and J by 0 bases, with 14 bases between them. CDR3 amino acids: CASSHYRVPSNQPQHF. The CDR3, as DNA: TGTGCCAGCAGCCACTACAGGGTCCCTAGCAATCAGCCCCAGCATTTT. Full variable domain (remainder filled in from reference TRBV7-8 and TRBJ1-5): GAGVSQSPRYKVAKRGQDVALRCDPISGHVSLFWYQQALGQGPEFLTYFQNEAQLDKSGLPSDRFFAERPEGSVSTLKIQRTQQEDSAVYLCASSHYRVPSNQPQHFGDGTRLSIL.

The chain uses TRBV6-5 and TRBJ1-2; 10 nucleotides line up with TRBD1. This CDR3 is built from 15 residues. V shed 6 bases and J 8 bases; nucleotides not matched to a gene: 12. CDR1 and CDR2 from the germline V gene are MNHEY and SVGAGI. CDR3 residues: CASRVTGGAFLGYTF. Here the CDR3 DNA reads TGTGCCAGCAGGGTGACAGGGGGCGCGTTTTTAGGCTACACCTTC.

The gene calls are TRBV5-1 and TRBJ1-1; TRBD1 matches 7 bases. Germline CDR1 is SGHRS and CDR2 is YFSETQ. The length of the CDR3 is 16 residues. With V trimmed by 4 bases and J by 5 bases, 14 bases remained unmatched. The CDR3 bases are TGCGCCAGCAGCCCGCAATTAGGGGGCTTGGGGACTGAAGCTTTCTTT. This gives the protein CASSPQLGGLGTEAFF.

This clone was counted a few times. J is TRBJ2-1 and V is TRBV13; TRBD2 agrees at 16 bases. This CDR3 spans 18 amino acids. V was pared by 4 bases and J by 2 bases, with 5 bases of the junction left unmatched. The germline gives CDR1 PRHDT, CDR2 FYEKMQ (reference sequence). The CDR3 coding sequence is TGTGCCAGCAGCTCGGGGACTAGCGGGAGGGGCCCCTACAATGAGCAGTTCTTC. This gives the protein CASSSGTSGRGPYNEQFF.

The V and J genes are TRBV7-9 and TRBJ1-2; D unclear. Germline loops: CDR1 SEHNR, CDR2 FQNEAQ (reference sequence). V was trimmed by 11 bases and J by 8 bases, leaving 15 bases between them. This CDR3 comprises 11 residues. CDR3 nucleotides: TGTGCCGGAACGGACCCTCAGGGCTACACCTTC. Protein product: CAGTDPQGYTF. The full variable domain, its missing parts supplied by reference TRBV7-9 and TRBJ1-2, is DTGVSQNPRHKITKRGQNVTFRCDPISEHNRLYWYRQTLGQGPEFLTYFQNEAQLEKSRLLSDRFSAERPKGSFSTLEIQRTEQGDSAMYLCAGTDPQGYTFGSGTRLTVV.

This rearrangement joins TRBV5-6 to TRBJ1-3; 8 bases align to TRBD1. The V segment lost 0 bases and the J segment 2 bases; nucleotides outside the gene matches: 7. Per germline, CDR1 SGHDT and CDR2 YYEEEE. The CDR3 is made up of 17 amino acids. Here the CDR3 DNA reads TGTGCCAGCAGCTTGGTTCAGGGGGCGAATCCTGGAAACACCATATATTTT. This gives the protein CASSLVQGANPGNTIYF.

This chain joins TRBV7-8 and TRBJ1-2; a possible D gene is TRBD1 (5 bases). Trimming pared 5 bases from V and 3 bases from J, leaving 13 bases between. The CDR3 length is 14 residues. The V gene's germline CDR1 is SGHVS and CDR2 FQNEAQ. The CDR3 sequence is CASSPGGQDYGYTF. The CDR3 DNA reads as TGTGCCAGCAGCCCTGGGGGTCAGGACTATGGCTACACCTTC.

The rearrangement uses TRBV5-4 and TRBJ2-1; 9 bases match TRBD1. V lost 2 bases and J lost 8; bases outside the gene matches: 8. The germline V gene encodes CDR1 SGHNT and CDR2 YYREEE (reference sequence). This CDR3 contains 15 residues. The CDR3 DNA reads TGTGCCAGCAGCTTACAGGGGGCGAGAGGTCATGAGCAGTTCTTC. Its translation is CASSLQGARGHEQFF.

CDR3 sequence: CASSSPPGRNEQFF. The CDR3 DNA is TGTGCCAGCAGCTCGCCCCCTGGAAGGAATGAGCAGTTCTTC. The gene calls are TRBV7-3 and TRBJ2-1, with no clear D. Germline V gene lookup returns CDR1 SGHTA and CDR2 FQGTGA. Trimming pared 4 bases from V and 7 bases from J, leaving 14 bases between. The CDR3 is 14 amino acids.

This chain links TRBV7-9 with TRBJ1-2; TRBD1 matches at 8 bases. The CDR3 is 16 residues long. Germline V gives CDR1 SEHNR, CDR2 FQNEAQ (reference sequence). Trimming at V came to 2 bases and at J to 4 bases, leaving 9 bases not matched to a gene. CDR3 protein: CASSLRVGTGAYGYTF. The CDR3 nucleotides read TGTGCCAGCAGCTTAAGGGTCGGGACAGGAGCCTATGGCTACACCTTC. Filled out from reference TRBV7-9 and TRBJ1-2, the complete variable domain reads DTGVSQNPRHKITKRGQNVTFRCDPISEHNRLYWYRQTLGQGPEFLTYFQNEAQLEKSRLLSDRFSAERPKGSFSTLEIQRTEQGDSAMYLCASSLRVGTGAYGYTFGSGTRLTVV.

This clone was recorded once. The chain recombines TRBV30 with TRBJ2-1, with 13 bases matching TRBD2. The V gene end was trimmed by 3 bases and the J gene end by 10 bases; junction bases not matched to a gene: 12. The CDR3 is 16 amino acids. CDR1 is GTSNPN, CDR2 SVGIG, per germline (reference sequence). The DNA of the CDR3 is TGTGCCTGGAGCGGACGACTAGCGGGAGGTCAGGGAGAGCAGTTCTTC. Its protein is CAWSGRLAGGQGEQFF.

This rearrangement joins TRBV29-1 to TRBJ1-3; D is unresolved. Trimming stripped 5 bases from V and 4 bases from J, with 12 bases between. This CDR3 is 13 amino acids long. Germline lookup yields CDR1 SQVTM and CDR2 ANQGSEA. CDR3 DNA sequence: TGCAGCGTTCAAGGGCGCACCGGAAACACCATATATTTT. It is translated as CSVQGRTGNTIYF.

The chain carries TRBV2 and TRBJ2-5; the D gene is possibly TRBD2 (5 bases). Germline assignment: CDR1 SNHLY and CDR2 FYNNEI. V lost 3 bases and J 4 bases, leaving 18 bases between the germline ends. The CDR3 has 16 amino acids. This CDR3 reads CASSEPRGLEGETQYF. The CDR3 nucleotides read TGTGCCAGCAGTGAGCCCCGTGGACTCGAAGGAGAGACCCAGTACTTC. Together with reference TRBV2 and TRBJ2-5, the CDR3 gives the full variable domain: EPEVTQTPSHQVTQMGQEVILRCVPISNHLYFYWYRQILGQKVEFLVSFYNNEISEKSEIFDDQFSVERPDGSNFTLKIRSTKLEDSAMYFCASSEPRGLEGETQYFGPGTRLLVL.